One and the same sample provided the 17 T cell receptor beta chains below, sequenced in a study of blood T cell repertoires in COVID-19 (dated by TCRdb to 2019 to 2021). Library prep was done by the immunoSEQ multiplex PCR assay. TCRdb retrieved this table from immuneACCESS and kept in-frame rearrangements only. Not all clones are present; in checked studies, unresolved V genes account for under half, and no reason is known for the remainder. The sample table shows 80,000 or so clones, and approximately 85% are seen once. The ten top clones hold 9.6% of the sample. Sequenced: peripheral blood. Receptors were obtained from a man in his fifties with COVID-19, enrolled during active disease.

This chain joins TRBV4-3 and TRBJ2-2; 9 nucleotides line up with TRBD2. This CDR3 spans 20 amino acids. Germline V lookup: CDR1 LGHNA, CDR2 YSLEER. The V segment lost 0 bases and the J segment 1 base; nucleotides outside the gene matches: 12. The CDR3: CASSQDRLAGSWGNTGELFF. The CDR3 bases are TGCGCCAGCAGCCAAGATCGGCTAGCGGGGAGTTGGGGGAACACCGGGGAGCTGTTTTTT.

This clone has just one count. This chain connects TRBV11-2 to TRBJ2-3; TRBD2 matches at 11 bases. The CDR3 has 17 residues. CDR1 is SGHAT and CDR2 is FQNNGV in the germline V gene. The ends lost 4 bases at V and 3 bases at J; junction bases unmatched: 9. In nucleotides, the CDR3 is TGTGCCAGCAGCTATACCTGGCTAGCGGGAGGAACAGATACGCAGTATTTT. Encoded protein: CASSYTWLAGGTDTQYF.

The gene calls are TRBV14 and TRBJ2-5; D may be TRBD2 (8 bases). The V end was cut by 5 bases, the J end by 2 bases, with 18 bases between. This CDR3 contains 16 residues. CDR1 and CDR2 (germline): SGHDN, FVKESK. The CDR3 DNA sequence: TGTGCCAGCAGCAAGCAGGCGGGGGGACAGCAAGAGACCCAGTACTTC. Translation: CASSKQAGGQQETQYF.

The V and J genes are TRBV6-5 and TRBJ1-4, with 10 nucleotides matching TRBD1. Germline V gene sequence: CDR1 MNHEY, CDR2 SVGAGI. V gave up 6 bases and J gave up 7 bases; unmatched junction bases: 8. The CDR3 has 15 residues. The CDR3 DNA reads as TGTGCCAGCAGGGGGACAGGGGTCCAGGGTGAAAAACTGTTTTTT. As protein: CASRGTGVQGEKLFF.

The chain has TRBV7-9 and TRBJ2-7; 9 nucleotides align to TRBD1. Germline values: CDR1 SEHNR, CDR2 FQNEAQ (reference sequence). The junction had 8 bases not matched to a gene; V was cut back by 5 bases and J by 3 bases. The CDR3 has 15 residues. In DNA, the CDR3 is TGTGCCAGCAGCCTGGAAGACAGGGGGTTCTACGAGCAGTACTTC. Translated, it gives CASSLEDRGFYEQYF.

The chain is built from TRBV27 and TRBJ1-1; tentative D call: TRBD1 (5 bases). The CDR3 is 12 residues long. Trimming removed 3 bases at V and 5 bases at J, with 7 bases between. Germline lookup yields CDR1 MNHEY and CDR2 SMNVEV (reference sequence). Written as DNA, the CDR3 is TGTGCCAGCAGTTTCGCAGGGACTGAAGCTTTCTTT. This gives the protein CASSFAGTEAFF.

The chain couples TRBV4-2 to TRBJ2-3; no firm D call. The germline gives CDR1 LGHNA, CDR2 YNFKEQ. The CDR3 extends over 12 amino acids. V lost 0 bases and J 7 bases, leaving 5 bases between the germline ends. In nucleotides, the CDR3 is TGTGCCAGCAGCCAAGAGGCAAATACGCAGTATTTT. It encodes CASSQEANTQYF.

V is TRBV27 and J is TRBJ2-7; 8 bases map to TRBD1. This CDR3 contains 13 residues. The V gene end was trimmed by 8 bases and the J gene end by 6 bases; junction bases not matched to a gene: 9. Per germline, CDR1 MNHEY and CDR2 SMNVEV (reference sequence). Written as DNA, the CDR3 is TGTGCCAGCTTTAGGACAGGGAGCGGCGAGCAGTACTTC. Translation gives CASFRTGSGEQYF.

The chain is built from TRBV7-9 and TRBJ2-5; 7 positions match TRBD2. Germline lookup yields CDR1 SEHNR and CDR2 FQNEAQ (reference sequence). Losses at the gene ends were 5 bases for V and 7 bases for J; bases not matched to a gene: 13. The CDR3 totals 15 residues. The CDR3 is CASSRQPRSGGTQYF. The CDR3 region has the DNA TGTGCCAGCAGCCGACAACCCCGGTCGGGAGGGACCCAGTACTTC.

The chain links TRBV28 to TRBJ1-3; a possible D gene is TRBD1 (6 bases). This CDR3 contains 16 residues. V gave up 2 bases and J gave up 4 bases, with 15 bases separating them. Germline V CDR1 and CDR2: MDHEN, SYDVKM. The CDR3 DNA follows: TGTGCCAGCAGTTTAGTTTTAGGGGGTGAAGGAAACACCATATATTTT. Translated, it gives CASSLVLGGEGNTIYF.

The V and J genes are TRBV6-5 and TRBJ1-2, with a weak D call TRBD1 (6 bases). The germline V gene has CDR1 MNHEY and CDR2 SVGAGI. V gave up 5 bases and J gave up 6 bases, with 19 bases separating them. The CDR3 extends over 15 amino acids. The CDR3 is CASSRSGTSGDGYTF. CDR3 sequence (DNA): TGTGCCAGCAGTAGATCTGGGACATCCGGCGATGGCTACACCTTC.

The J gene is TRBJ1-5, the V gene TRBV28; D gene unclear. Trimming shortened V by 8 bases and J by 7 bases, and 12 bases separated the two germline ends. The CDR3 totals 12 residues. The germline CDR1 and CDR2 sequences are MDHEN and SYDVKM. In nucleotides, the CDR3 is TGTGCCAGCCAACTGGCCAGGCAGCCCCAGCATTTT. Protein product: CASQLARQPQHF.

The chain links TRBV5-1 to TRBJ2-3, with D perhaps matching TRBD2 (5 bases). The ends were cut back, 4 bases at V and 6 bases at J, with 21 bases in the middle. This CDR3 has 16 amino acids. CDR1 and CDR2 from the germline V gene are SGHRS and YFSETQ. The CDR3 nucleotides read TGCGCCAGCAGCCCCGAGGGTACCCCCTTGAGGGATACGCAGTATTTT. Protein: CASSPEGTPLRDTQYF.

The chain employs TRBV19 and TRBJ1-5; D is undetermined. The ends were cut back, 3 bases at V and 6 bases at J, with 9 bases in the middle. CDR1 and CDR2 from the germline V gene are LNHDA and SQIVND (reference sequence). The CDR3 contains 13 residues. This chain's CDR3 is CASSISDRQPQHF. The CDR3 DNA follows: TGTGCCAGTAGTATTAGCGATCGTCAGCCCCAGCATTTT.

This chain uses TRBV19 with TRBJ2-7; 9 nucleotides agree with TRBD1. Per the germline V gene, CDR1 is LNHDA and CDR2 is SQIVND (reference sequence). The CDR3 spans 15 residues. The junction had 8 bases not matched to a gene; V was cut back by 5 bases and J by 3 bases. CDR3 protein: CASSRYRDRVYEQYF. The CDR3 nucleotides are TGTGCCAGTAGTCGGTACCGGGACAGGGTCTACGAGCAGTACTTC.

By sample share, this clone is medium-sized. The rearrangement links TRBV14 to TRBJ2-3; TRBD2 matches at 12 bases. The V and J ends lost 6 bases and 2 bases, in that order; junction bases with no gene match: 6. This CDR3 has 16 residues. Germline-derived CDR1 and CDR2 are SGHDN and FVKESK. The CDR3 DNA is TGTGCCAGCAGTCCCCTAGCGGGAGGGCCCACAGATACGCAGTATTTT. Amino acids: CASSPLAGGPTDTQYF.

The genes are TRBV28 and TRBJ2-7; 7 nucleotides agree with TRBD1. Germline CDR1 reads MDHEN; CDR2 reads SYDVKM. CDR3 size: 15 residues. Trimming removed 3 bases from V and 1 base from J; junction bases left unmatched: 6. The chain's CDR3 is CASSFREGASYEQYF. DNA for the CDR3: TGTGCCAGCAGTTTCAGAGAGGGGGCTTCCTACGAGCAGTACTTC.